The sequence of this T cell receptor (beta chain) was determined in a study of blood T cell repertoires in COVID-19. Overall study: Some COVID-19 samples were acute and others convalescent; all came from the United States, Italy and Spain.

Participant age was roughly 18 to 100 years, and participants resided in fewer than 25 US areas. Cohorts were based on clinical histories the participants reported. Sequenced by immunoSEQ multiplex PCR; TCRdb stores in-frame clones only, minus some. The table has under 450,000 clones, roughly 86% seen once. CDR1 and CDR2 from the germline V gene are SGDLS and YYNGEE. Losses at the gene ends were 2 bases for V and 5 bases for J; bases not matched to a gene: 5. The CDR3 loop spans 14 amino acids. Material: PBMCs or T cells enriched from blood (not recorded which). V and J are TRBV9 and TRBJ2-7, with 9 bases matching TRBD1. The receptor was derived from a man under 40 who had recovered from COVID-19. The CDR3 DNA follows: TGTGCCAGCAGCGTGGGGACAGGGAAGGACGAGCAGTACTTC. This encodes CASSVGTGKDEQYF.